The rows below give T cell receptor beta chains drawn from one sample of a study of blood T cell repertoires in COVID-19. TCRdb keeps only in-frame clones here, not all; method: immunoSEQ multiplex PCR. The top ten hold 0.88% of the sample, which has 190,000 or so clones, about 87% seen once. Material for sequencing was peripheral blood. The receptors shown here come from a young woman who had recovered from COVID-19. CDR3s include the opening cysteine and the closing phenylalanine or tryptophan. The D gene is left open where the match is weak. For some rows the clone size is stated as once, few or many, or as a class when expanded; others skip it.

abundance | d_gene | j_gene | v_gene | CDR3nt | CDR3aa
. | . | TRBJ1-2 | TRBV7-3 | TGTGCCAGCAGCTTAGCGGGAGATCAGTCGGGCGGCTACACCTTC | CASSLAGDQSGGYTF
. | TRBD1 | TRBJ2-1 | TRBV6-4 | TGTGCCAGCAGCGACGGGACAGGGGGCAATGAGCAGTTCTTC | CASSDGTGGNEQFF
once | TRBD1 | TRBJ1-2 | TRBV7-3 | TGTGCCAGCAGCTCGGGACAGGGGGCCGGAGGCTACACCTTC | CASSSGQGAGGYTF
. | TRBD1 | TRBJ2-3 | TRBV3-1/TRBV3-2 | TGTGCCAGCAGCCAAGATCTTCCAGGGGGCAACACAGATACGCAGTATTTT | CASSQDLPGGNTDTQYF
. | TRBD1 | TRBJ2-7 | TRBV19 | TGTGCCACTAAGCCGGGACAGGGTTTTTACGAGCAGTACTTC | CATKPGQGFYEQYF
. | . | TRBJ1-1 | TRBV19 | TGTGCCAGTACCGCACCGGGACTTATGAACACTGAAGCTTTCTTT | CASTAPGLMNTEAFF
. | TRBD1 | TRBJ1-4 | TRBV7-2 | TGTGCCAGCAGCCCCGGGACAGAGAATGAAAAACTGTTTTTT | CASSPGTENEKLFF
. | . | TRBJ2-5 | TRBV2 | TGTGCCAGCAGTACCGGGAAGGAGACCCAGTACTTC | CASSTGKETQYF
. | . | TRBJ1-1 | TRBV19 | TGTGCCAGTAGTCGGAACTCCCTGCAGGGGAAAGCTTTCTTT | CASSRNSLQGKAFF
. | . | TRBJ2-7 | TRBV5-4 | TGTGCCAGCACGGACGGGAGCTACGAGCAGTACTTC | CASTDGSYEQYF
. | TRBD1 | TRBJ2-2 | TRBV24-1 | TGTGCCACCAGTGCCCCCGGACAGGGAAAGGCCGGGGAGCTGTTTTTT | CATSAPGQGKAGELFF